The rows below give T cell receptor beta chains drawn from one sample of a study of OX40 agonist ivuxolimab in advanced cancers. Repertoires were generated with immunoSEQ multiplex PCR, while TCRdb's copy carries only in-frame clones and drops some. The sample records fewer than 100,000 clones, around 87% being singletons. The sample in question was CD4+ or CD8+ T cells sorted from blood, obtained in a trial of the OX40 agonist ivuxolimab. The origin of the receptors is an adult with an advanced solid tumor such as melanoma, head and neck, liver or kidney cancer. The CDR3 runs from the conserved cysteine through the conserved F or W. The D gene is left open where the match is weak. The listing skips clone size in some rows; elsewhere it reads once, few, many or a size class.

CDR3 DNA	CDR3 protein	clone size	V gene	J gene	D gene
TGTGCCAGCAGCCAAGGACAGTATAGCAATCAGCCCCAGCATTTT	CASSQGQYSNQPQHF	-	TRBV11-2	TRBJ1-5	-
TGTGCCAGTAGTATAAGGAACGGAGGTCCATCTATGAGCTATGGCTACACCTTC	CASSIRNGGPSMSYGYTF	once	TRBV19	TRBJ1-2	-
TGTGCCAGCAGCGTTCCCCGCGGGAGATTCGACACCGGGGAGCTGTTTTTT	CASSVPRGRFDTGELFF	-	TRBV7-9	TRBJ2-2	TRBD2
TGTGCCAGCAGTACTAGCGGGAGGGCCTTGGAGACCCAGTACTTC	CASSTSGRALETQYF	-	TRBV27	TRBJ2-5	TRBD2
TGCGCCAGCAGCGGAGGGACTCCAGTAAGCTCGTACTTC	CASSGGTPVSSYF	-	TRBV5-1	TRBJ2-5	-
TGTGCCAGCAGTTTTTACCCGAACACTGAAGCTTTCTTT	CASSFYPNTEAFF	once	TRBV27	TRBJ1-1	-
TGTGCCAGCAGTCCATCAATTAGCAATCAGCCCCAGCATTTT	CASSPSISNQPQHF	once	TRBV28	TRBJ1-5	-
TGTGCCAGCAGTTACTCGAGGACAGGGGCCAACTATGGCTACACCTTC	CASSYSRTGANYGYTF	once	TRBV6-5	TRBJ1-2	TRBD1
TGTGCCAGCAGCTTAAGGAGGGGGACTGAAGCTTTCTTT	CASSLRRGTEAFF	-	TRBV7-2	TRBJ1-1	-
TGTGCCAGCAGCTTACAGGGTTACGCTAATGAAAAACTGTTTTTT	CASSLQGYANEKLFF	-	TRBV11-2	TRBJ1-4	-
TGTGCCAGCAGTCCCCATCAGTGGTCCGGGGAGCTGTTTTTT	CASSPHQWSGELFF	-	TRBV6-1	TRBJ2-2	-
TGTGCCAGCAGCCCCCCGGGACTGTTCGGTGAGCAGTTCTTC	CASSPPGLFGEQFF	-	TRBV5-6	TRBJ2-1	-
TGTGCCAGCAGTACAGGGGTTCCCGGGGAGCTGTTTTTT	CASSTGVPGELFF	-	TRBV2	TRBJ2-2	TRBD1
TGCGCCAGCAGTGGCCTTGGACGCAATGAGCAGTTCTTC	CASSGLGRNEQFF	-	TRBV10-1	TRBJ2-1	-